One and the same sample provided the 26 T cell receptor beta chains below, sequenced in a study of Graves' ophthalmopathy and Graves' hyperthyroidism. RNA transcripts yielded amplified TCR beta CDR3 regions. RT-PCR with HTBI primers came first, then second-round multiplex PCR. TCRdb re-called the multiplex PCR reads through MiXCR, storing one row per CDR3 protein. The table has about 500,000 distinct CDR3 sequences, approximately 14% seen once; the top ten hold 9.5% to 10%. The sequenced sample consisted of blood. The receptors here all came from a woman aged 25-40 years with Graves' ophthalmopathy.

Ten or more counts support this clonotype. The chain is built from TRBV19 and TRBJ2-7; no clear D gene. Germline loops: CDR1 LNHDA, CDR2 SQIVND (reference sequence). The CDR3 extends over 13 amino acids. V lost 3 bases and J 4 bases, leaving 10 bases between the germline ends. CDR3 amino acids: CASSITRNYEQYF. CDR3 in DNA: TGTGCCAGTAGTATTACCAGGAATTACGAGCAGTACTTC.

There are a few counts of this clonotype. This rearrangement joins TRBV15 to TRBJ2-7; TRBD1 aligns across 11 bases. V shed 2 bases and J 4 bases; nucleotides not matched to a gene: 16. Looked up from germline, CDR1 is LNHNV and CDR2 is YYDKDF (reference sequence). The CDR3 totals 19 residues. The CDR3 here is CATSRNLILAGTGGYEQYF. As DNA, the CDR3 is TGTGCCACCAGCAGAAACCTTATCCTCGCCGGGACAGGGGGGTACGAGCAGTACTTC.

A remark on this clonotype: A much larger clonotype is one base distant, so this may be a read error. CDR3 protein: CASSGRDFHGYAF. The CDR3 nucleotides are TGTGCCAGCAGTGGCAGGGATTTCCATGGCTACGCCTTC. The V call is TRBV25-1, the J call TRBJ1-2; D might be TRBD1 (5 bases). The CDR3 contains 13 residues. CDR1 is MGHDK, CDR2 SYGVNS, per germline.

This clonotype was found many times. CDR3 sequence reads: CASSNTYEQYF. In nucleotides, the CDR3 is TGTGCCAGCAGCAATACTTACGAGCAGTACTTC. The chain recombines TRBV3-1 with TRBJ2-7; D is undetermined. The V gene lost 5 bases and the J gene lost 4 bases, with 6 bases spanning the gap. The CDR3 has 11 residues. Germline V CDR1 and CDR2: LGHDT, YNNKEL (reference sequence).

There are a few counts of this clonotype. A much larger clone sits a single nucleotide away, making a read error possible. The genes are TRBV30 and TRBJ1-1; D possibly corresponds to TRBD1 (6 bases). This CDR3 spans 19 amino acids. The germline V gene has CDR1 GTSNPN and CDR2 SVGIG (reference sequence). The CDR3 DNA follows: TGTGCCTGGAGGGAGTGGGGGGCATCCTCTTCCGTTATGAACACTGAAGCTTCCTTT. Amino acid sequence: CAWREWGASSSVMNTEASF.

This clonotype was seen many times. Here the CDR3 reads CAWGRGFEGYTF. CDR3 DNA: TGTGCCTGGGGCAGGGGTTTCGAGGGCTACACCTTC. The rearrangement uses TRBV30 and TRBJ1-2; D may be TRBD1 (6 bases). Germline lookup yields CDR1 GTSNPN and CDR2 SVGIG (reference sequence). The CDR3 length is 12 residues. Trimming removed 5 bases at V and 8 bases at J, with 15 bases between.

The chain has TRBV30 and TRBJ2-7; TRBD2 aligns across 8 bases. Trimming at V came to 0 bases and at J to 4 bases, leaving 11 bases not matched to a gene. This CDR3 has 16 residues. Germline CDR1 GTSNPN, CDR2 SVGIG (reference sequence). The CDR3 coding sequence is TGTGCCTGGAGTGTACGGGGTAGCGGGGAAAGATACGAGCAGTACTTC. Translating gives CAWSVRGSGERYEQYF.

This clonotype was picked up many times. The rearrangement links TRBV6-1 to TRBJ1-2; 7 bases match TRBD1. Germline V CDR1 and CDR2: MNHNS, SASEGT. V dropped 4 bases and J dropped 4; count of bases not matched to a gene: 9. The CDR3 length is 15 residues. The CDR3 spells CASSARTGGSYGYTF. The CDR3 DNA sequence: TGTGCCAGCAGTGCCAGGACAGGTGGCTCCTATGGCTACACCTTC.

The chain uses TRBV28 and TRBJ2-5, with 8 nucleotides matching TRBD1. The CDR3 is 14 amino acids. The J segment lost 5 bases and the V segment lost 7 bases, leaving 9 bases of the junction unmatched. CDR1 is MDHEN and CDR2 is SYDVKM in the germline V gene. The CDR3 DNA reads TGTGCCAGCAAAGCAGCAGGGGGCGCGGAGACCCAGTACTTC. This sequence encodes CASKAAGGAETQYF.

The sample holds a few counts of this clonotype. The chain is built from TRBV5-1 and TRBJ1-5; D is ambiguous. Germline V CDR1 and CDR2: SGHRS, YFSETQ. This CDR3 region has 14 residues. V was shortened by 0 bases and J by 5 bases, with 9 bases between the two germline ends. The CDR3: CASSLVPGYQPQHF. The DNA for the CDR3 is TGCGCCAGCAGCTTGGTTCCAGGTTATCAGCCCCAGCATTTT.

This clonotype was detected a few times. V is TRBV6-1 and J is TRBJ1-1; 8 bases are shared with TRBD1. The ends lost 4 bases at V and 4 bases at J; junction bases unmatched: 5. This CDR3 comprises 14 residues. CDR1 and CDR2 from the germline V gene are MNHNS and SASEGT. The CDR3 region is CASSGYDRGTEAFF. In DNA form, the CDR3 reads TGTGCCAGCAGTGGCTACGACAGGGGCACTGAAGCTTTCTTT.

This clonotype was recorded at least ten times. The CDR3 coding sequence is TGCAGTGTACCGGGCCCAGGGACTGAAGCTTTCTTT. Amino acid sequence: CSVPGPGTEAFF. This chain connects TRBV20-1 to TRBJ1-1, with D possibly matching TRBD1 (5 bases). Germline V gives CDR1 DFQATT, CDR2 SNEGSKA (reference sequence). Trimming stripped 7 bases from V and 5 bases from J, with 14 bases between. The CDR3 runs to 12 residues.

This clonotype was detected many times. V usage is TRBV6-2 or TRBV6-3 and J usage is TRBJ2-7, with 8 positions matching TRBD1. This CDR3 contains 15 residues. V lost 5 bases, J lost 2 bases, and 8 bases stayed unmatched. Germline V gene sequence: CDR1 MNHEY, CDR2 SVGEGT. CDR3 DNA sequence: TGTGCCAGCAGTACCGGACAGGGACGTACCTACGAGCAGTACTTC. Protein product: CASSTGQGRTYEQYF.

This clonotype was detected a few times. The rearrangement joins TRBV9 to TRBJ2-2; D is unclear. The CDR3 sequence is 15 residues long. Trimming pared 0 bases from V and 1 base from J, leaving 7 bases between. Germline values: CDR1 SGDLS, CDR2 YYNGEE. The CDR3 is CASSVEWQNTGELFF. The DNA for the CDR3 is TGTGCCAGCAGCGTAGAGTGGCAGAACACCGGGGAGCTGTTTTTT.

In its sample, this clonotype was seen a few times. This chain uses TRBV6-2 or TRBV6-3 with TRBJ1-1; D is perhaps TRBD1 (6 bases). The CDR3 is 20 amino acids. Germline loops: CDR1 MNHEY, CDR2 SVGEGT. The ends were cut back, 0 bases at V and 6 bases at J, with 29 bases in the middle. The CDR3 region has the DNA TGTGCCAGCAGTTACTCCTCTCGTCCGGGACATGGATTTGGTGTAGCTGAAGCTTTCTTT. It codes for CASSYSSRPGHGFGVAEAFF.

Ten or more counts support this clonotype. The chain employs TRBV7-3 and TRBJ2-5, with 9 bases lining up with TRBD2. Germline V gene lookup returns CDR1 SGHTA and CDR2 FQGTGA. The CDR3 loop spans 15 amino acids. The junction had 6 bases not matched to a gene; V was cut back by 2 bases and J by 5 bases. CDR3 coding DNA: TGTGCCAGCAGCTTAGCGGGAGGGTCGGTGGAGACCCAGTACTTC. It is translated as CASSLAGGSVETQYF.

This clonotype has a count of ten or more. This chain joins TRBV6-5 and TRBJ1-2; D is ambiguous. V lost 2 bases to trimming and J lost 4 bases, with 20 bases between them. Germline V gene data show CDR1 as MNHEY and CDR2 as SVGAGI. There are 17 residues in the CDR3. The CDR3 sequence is CASSYDTWTSLRYGYTF. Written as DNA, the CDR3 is TGTGCCAGCAGTTACGATACTTGGACTTCTTTACGCTATGGCTACACCTTC.

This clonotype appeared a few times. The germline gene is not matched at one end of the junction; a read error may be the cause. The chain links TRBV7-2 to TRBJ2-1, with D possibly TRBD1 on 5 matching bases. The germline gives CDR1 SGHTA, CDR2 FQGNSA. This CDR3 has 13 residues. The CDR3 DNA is TGTGCCAGCAGCTACAGACAGATGAATGAGAAGTTCTTC. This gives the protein CASSYRQMNEKFF.

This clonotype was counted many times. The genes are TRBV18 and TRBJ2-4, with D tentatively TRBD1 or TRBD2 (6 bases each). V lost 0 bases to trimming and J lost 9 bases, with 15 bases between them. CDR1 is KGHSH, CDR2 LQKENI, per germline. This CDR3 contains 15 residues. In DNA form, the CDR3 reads TGTGCCAGCTCACCACCGGAGGGGGGTAGGGGCATTCAGTACTTC. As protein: CASSPPEGGRGIQYF.

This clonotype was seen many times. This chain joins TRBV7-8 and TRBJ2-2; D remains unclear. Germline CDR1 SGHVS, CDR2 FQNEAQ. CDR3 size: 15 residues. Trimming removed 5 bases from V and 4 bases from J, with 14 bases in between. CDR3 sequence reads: CASSHSGPFTGELFF. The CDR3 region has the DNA TGTGCCAGCAGCCACTCCGGCCCCTTCACCGGGGAGCTGTTTTTT.

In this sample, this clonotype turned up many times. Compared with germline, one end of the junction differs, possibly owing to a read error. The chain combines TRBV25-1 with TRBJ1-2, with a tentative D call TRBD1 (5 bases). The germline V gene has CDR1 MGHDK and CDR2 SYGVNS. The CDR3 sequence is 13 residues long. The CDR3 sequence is CASSPAQGGPMLF. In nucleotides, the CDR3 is TGTGCCAGCAGCCCCGCGCAGGGCGGGCCGATGCTCTTC.

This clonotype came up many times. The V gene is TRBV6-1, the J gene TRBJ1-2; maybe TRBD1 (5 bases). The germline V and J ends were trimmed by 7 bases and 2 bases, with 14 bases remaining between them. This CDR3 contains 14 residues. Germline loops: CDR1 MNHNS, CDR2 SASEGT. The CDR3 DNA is TGTGCCAGCACCAACGGGGCAGACAACTATGGCTACACCTTC. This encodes CASTNGADNYGYTF.

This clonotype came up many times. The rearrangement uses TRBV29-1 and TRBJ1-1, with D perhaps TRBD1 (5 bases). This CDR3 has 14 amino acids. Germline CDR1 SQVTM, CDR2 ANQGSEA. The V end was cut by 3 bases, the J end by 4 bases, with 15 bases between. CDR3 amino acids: CSVDLFGGSTEAFF. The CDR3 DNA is TGCAGCGTTGACCTGTTCGGGGGAAGCACTGAAGCTTTCTTT.

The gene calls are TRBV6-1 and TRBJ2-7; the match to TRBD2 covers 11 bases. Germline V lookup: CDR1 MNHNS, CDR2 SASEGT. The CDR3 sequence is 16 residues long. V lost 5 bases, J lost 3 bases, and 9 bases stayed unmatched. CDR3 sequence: CASSPARTSGHYEQYF. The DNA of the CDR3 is TGTGCCAGCAGTCCGGCAAGGACTAGCGGGCACTACGAGCAGTACTTC.

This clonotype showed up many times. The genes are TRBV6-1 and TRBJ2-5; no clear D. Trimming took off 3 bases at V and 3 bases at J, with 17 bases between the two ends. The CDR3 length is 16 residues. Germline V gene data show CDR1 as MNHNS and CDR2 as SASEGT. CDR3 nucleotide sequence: TGTGCCAGCAGTGACATTTGGTTCCTGGCGGAAGAGACCCAGTACTTC. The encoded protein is CASSDIWFLAEETQYF.

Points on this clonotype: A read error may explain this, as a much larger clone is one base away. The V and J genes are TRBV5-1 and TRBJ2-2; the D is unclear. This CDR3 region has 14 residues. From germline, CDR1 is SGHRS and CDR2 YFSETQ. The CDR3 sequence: CACSLIPNTGELFF. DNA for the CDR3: TGCGCCTGCAGCTTGATCCCTAACACCGGGGAGCTGTTTTTT.